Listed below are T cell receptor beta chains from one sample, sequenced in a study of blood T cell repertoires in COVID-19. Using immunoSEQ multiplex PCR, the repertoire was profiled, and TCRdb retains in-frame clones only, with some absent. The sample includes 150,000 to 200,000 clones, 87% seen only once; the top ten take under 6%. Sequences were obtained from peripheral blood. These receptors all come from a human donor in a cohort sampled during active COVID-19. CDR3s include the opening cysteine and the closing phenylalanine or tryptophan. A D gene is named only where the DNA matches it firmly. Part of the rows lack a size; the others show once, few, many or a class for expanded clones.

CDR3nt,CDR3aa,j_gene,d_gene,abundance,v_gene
TGTGCCAGCAGTTTTAATAGCAATCAGCCCCAGCATTTT,CASSFNSNQPQHF,TRBJ1-5,.,few,TRBV12-3/TRBV12-4
TGTGCCAGTAGTCTAGGGGGCATCGGCAATCAGCCCCAGCATTTT,CASSLGGIGNQPQHF,TRBJ1-5,TRBD1,.,TRBV19
TGCAGCGTTGAAGGGGGCGCGAGTTCCTACAATGAGCAGTTCTTC,CSVEGGASSYNEQFF,TRBJ2-1,.,once,TRBV29-1
TGTGCCAGTACCTCAATAACCGGGACAGGGTGGAACGAGCAGTACTTC,CASTSITGTGWNEQYF,TRBJ2-7,TRBD1,.,TRBV19
TGTGCCAGCAGCCATGGTTGGAGGGCTGGCACAGATACGCAGTATTTT,CASSHGWRAGTDTQYF,TRBJ2-3,.,.,TRBV3-1/TRBV3-2
TGTGCCAGTAGCGCGGAGCCCCCAGATACGCAGTATTTT,CASSAEPPDTQYF,TRBJ2-3,.,.,TRBV27
TGTGCCTGGGAAGGACAGGGGAACACTGAAGCTTTCTTT,CAWEGQGNTEAFF,TRBJ1-1,TRBD1,.,TRBV30
TGCGCCAGCAGCGCCGACGTTGGGGAGCTGGGGGAGCAGTACTTC,CASSADVGELGEQYF,TRBJ2-7,.,.,TRBV5-1
TGTGCCAGCAGCCGACTCGTGGGGGGTAAGGACTATGGCTACACCTTC,CASSRLVGGKDYGYTF,TRBJ1-2,.,.,TRBV2
TGTGCCAGCAGTGGTACTAGCGGGGAACAAGAGACCCAGTACTTC,CASSGTSGEQETQYF,TRBJ2-5,TRBD2,.,TRBV2
TGCGCCAGTGCCCCCACACAGGGCAGGGAAAAACTGTTTTTT,CASAPTQGREKLFF,TRBJ1-4,.,.,TRBV5-1
TGCAGCGCCGAAGGGGGGGCAGGCTTTGAGCAGTTCTTC,CSAEGGAGFEQFF,TRBJ2-1,.,.,TRBV29-1
TGTGCCAGCAGCGGCTCCCCCGGGGTCCTCGGTTCACCCCTCCACTTT,CASSGSPGVLGSPLHF,TRBJ1-6,.,once,TRBV5-4
TGTGCCAGCAGTTTCGGCCGGACAGGGATAGGTACTGAAGCTTTCTTT,CASSFGRTGIGTEAFF,TRBJ1-1,TRBD1,.,TRBV6-2/TRBV6-3
TGTGCCAGCAGCTCCGGGACAGGGGCTTCACCCCTCCACTTT,CASSSGTGASPLHF,TRBJ1-6,TRBD1,.,TRBV5-6
TGTGCCAGCAGGACCGCAGGGGCTAAAAACACTGAAGCTTTCTTT,CASRTAGAKNTEAFF,TRBJ1-1,.,.,TRBV6-5
TGTGCCAGCAGCATTCAGGGGGACCCGAACACTGAAGCTTTCTTT,CASSIQGDPNTEAFF,TRBJ1-1,TRBD1,.,TRBV7-3
TGTGCCAGCAGCTTATTAGGGAGAGAAGCTTTCTTT,CASSLLGREAFF,TRBJ1-1,.,.,TRBV7-9
TGTGCCAGCAGTGTGCAGGGGTACGAGCAGTACTTC,CASSVQGYEQYF,TRBJ2-7,.,once,TRBV2
TGTGCCAGCAGCTTAGAATCTGGCAGGTCCTACGAGCAGTACTTC,CASSLESGRSYEQYF,TRBJ2-7,.,.,TRBV7-6
TGTGCCAGCAGTCCCCTATTCGTAGGAGGGCTCCACTACGAGCAGTACTTC,CASSPLFVGGLHYEQYF,TRBJ2-7,.,.,TRBV27
TGTGCCAGCAGTGGGGACATCCGTACAGATACGCAGTATTTT,CASSGDIRTDTQYF,TRBJ2-3,.,.,TRBV25-1
TGTGCCAGCAGCTTGAAGGGGGTGAACACTGAAGCTTTCTTT,CASSLKGVNTEAFF,TRBJ1-1,.,.,TRBV6-5
TGTGCCAGCAGCCCTCTTTCCTTGCGGGGGGGCATTCGCTCCGGGGAGCTGTTTTTT,CASSPLSLRGGIRSGELFF,TRBJ2-2,TRBD2,.,TRBV7-2
TGTGCCAGCAGTTCCTTTGGGGCAGGAACGAAGAACACTGAAGCTTTCTTT,CASSSFGAGTKNTEAFF,TRBJ1-1,.,.,TRBV28
TGCGCCAGCAGCTTGGGAACCGGACAGTACGAGCAGTACTTC,CASSLGTGQYEQYF,TRBJ2-7,.,few,TRBV5-1
TGTGCCAGCAGGGCTAGACAGGGAGGTTGGATTGAAGCTTTCTTT,CASRARQGGWIEAFF,TRBJ1-1,TRBD1,.,TRBV2
TGTGCCAGCAGCGTAGGCGGGACTAGCCGTTACGAGCAGTACTTC,CASSVGGTSRYEQYF,TRBJ2-7,TRBD2,.,TRBV9
TGTGCCAGTAGTGCCACTACCGCATTCTATAGCAATCAGCCCCAGCATTTT,CASSATTAFYSNQPQHF,TRBJ1-5,.,.,TRBV19
TGCAGTGCTAGTAAGACTAGCTCTTCTAGCACAGATACGCAGTATTTT,CSASKTSSSSTDTQYF,TRBJ2-3,TRBD2,.,TRBV20-1
TGTGCCTGGAAGAGTGCAGGGCGGAACACTGAAGCTTTCTTT,CAWKSAGRNTEAFF,TRBJ1-1,.,.,TRBV30
TGTGCCAGTAAGCCCCAGGGGGCCCACAATGAGCAGTTCTTC,CASKPQGAHNEQFF,TRBJ2-1,TRBD1,.,TRBV19
TGTGCCAGCAGTCCCTCAGGGGGAGTCGAAAAACTGTTTTTT,CASSPSGGVEKLFF,TRBJ1-4,TRBD1,once,TRBV28
TGTGCCAGCAGCTTGGTCGCAACTAGCTCCTATAATTCACCCCTCCACTTT,CASSLVATSSYNSPLHF,TRBJ1-6,.,once,TRBV5-4
TGCGCCAGCAGCCCGCCGGGGAACGAGCAGTACTTC,CASSPPGNEQYF,TRBJ2-7,.,.,TRBV5-1
TGTGCCTGGAGTAGACAGTTCAATCAGCCCCAGCATTTT,CAWSRQFNQPQHF,TRBJ1-5,.,.,TRBV30
TGTGCCAGCAGGATACAGGGCGGGAGCTATGGCTACACCTTC,CASRIQGGSYGYTF,TRBJ1-2,.,.,TRBV28
TGCGCCAGCAGCTTGGCGTTGGGGGGAAGCTCCTATGGCTACACCTTC,CASSLALGGSSYGYTF,TRBJ1-2,.,.,TRBV5-1
TGTGCCAGCGGAAGAGCCGCGGGGGGCGAAGAGACCCAGTACTTC,CASGRAAGGEETQYF,TRBJ2-5,TRBD2,once,TRBV7-8
TGTGCCAGCAGTTTCACTCCGGGACAGGGGTTTGGGGAAGCTTTCTTT,CASSFTPGQGFGEAFF,TRBJ1-1,TRBD1,.,TRBV27
TGTGCCACCGCCCTCCCCGGGACTGGCCCATACGAGCAGTACTTC,CATALPGTGPYEQYF,TRBJ2-7,.,.,TRBV19
TGTGCCAGCAGTGAATTCCCCCGCGTACTAGCGGCCTACGAGCAGTACTTC,CASSEFPRVLAAYEQYF,TRBJ2-7,TRBD2,.,TRBV6-1
TGTGCCAGCAGCTTGTTTAGCGGGGGGGAAGATACGCAGTATTTT,CASSLFSGGEDTQYF,TRBJ2-3,TRBD2,.,TRBV5-8
TGTGCCAGCAGCTACGAAACAGGGGGCACCTTCTATGGCTACACCTTC,CASSYETGGTFYGYTF,TRBJ1-2,TRBD1,.,TRBV6-5
TGTGCCAGCAGTGAAGAGCCGGGGGGGTCAGATACGCAGTATTTT,CASSEEPGGSDTQYF,TRBJ2-3,TRBD2,.,TRBV2
TGCAGTGCTAGTGCCGTCGGGTCCCTAGGTAGCACAGATACGCAGTATTTT,CSASAVGSLGSTDTQYF,TRBJ2-3,.,once,TRBV20-1
TGTGCCAGCAGCGTAAAACGGGACTCCTACGAGCAGTACTTC,CASSVKRDSYEQYF,TRBJ2-7,.,.,TRBV9
TGTGCCAGCAGTGAAGTAGGGACAGGGGAGGGGGAAAAACTGTTTTTT,CASSEVGTGEGEKLFF,TRBJ1-4,TRBD1,.,TRBV2
TGTGCCAGCAGCATACAGGGGGCCGGGGCCAACGTCCTGACTTTC,CASSIQGAGANVLTF,TRBJ2-6,TRBD1,once,TRBV7-9
TGTGCCAGCAGCCCCCAGACTAGTTCAGATACGCAGTATTTT,CASSPQTSSDTQYF,TRBJ2-3,.,.,TRBV3-1/TRBV3-2
TGTGCCAGCACTCACGGAGATACGCAGTATTTT,CASTHGDTQYF,TRBJ2-3,.,many,TRBV25-1
TGTGCCAGCAGCTTACAAAGCGGGGGGGCTTACGGCACAGATACGCAGTATTTT,CASSLQSGGAYGTDTQYF,TRBJ2-3,TRBD2,.,TRBV7-2